This T cell receptor (beta chain) was captured by sequencing in a study of T-cell reconstitution after alpha-beta-depleted transplantation in children. CDR1 is SGHAT and CDR2 is FQNNGV in the germline V gene. V lost 5 bases, J lost 6 bases, and 16 bases lay in between. The CDR3 is 15 residues long. Molecular barcoding with unique molecular identifiers was used for the TCRbeta library. TCRdb re-analysed the PCR reads in MiXCR, keeping a single row per CDR3 protein. The table lists 490,000 or so distinct CDR3 sequences, roughly a tenth of them singletons, with 2% to 2.5% in the top ten. The receptor was derived from a child younger than 10 with inherited bone marrow failure, due to receive a stem cell transplant. The chain couples TRBV11-2 to TRBJ2-2; D possibly uses TRBD1 or TRBD2 (7 bases each). Sequenced material: PBMCs, taken before TCRalphabeta/CD19-depleted stem cell transplant. This chain's CDR3 is CASSGVRGRAGELFF. CDR3 nucleotides: TGTGCCAGCAGCGGGGTCAGGGGGAGGGCCGGGGAGCTGTTTTTT.